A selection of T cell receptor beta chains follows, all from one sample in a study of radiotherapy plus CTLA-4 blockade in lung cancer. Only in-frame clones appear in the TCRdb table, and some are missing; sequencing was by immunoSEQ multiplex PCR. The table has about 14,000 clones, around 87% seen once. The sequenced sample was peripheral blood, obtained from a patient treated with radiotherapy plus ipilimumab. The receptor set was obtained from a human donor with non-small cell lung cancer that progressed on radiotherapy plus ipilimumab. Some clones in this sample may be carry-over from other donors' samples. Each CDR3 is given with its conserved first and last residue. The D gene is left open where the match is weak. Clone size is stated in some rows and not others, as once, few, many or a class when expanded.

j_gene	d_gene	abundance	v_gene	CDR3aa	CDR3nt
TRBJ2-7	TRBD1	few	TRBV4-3	CASSQNRGSYEQYF	TGCGCCAGCAGCCAAAACAGGGGATCCTACGAGCAGTACTTC
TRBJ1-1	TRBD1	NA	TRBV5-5	CASSRGTGGIWTEAFF	TGTGCCAGCAGCCGAGGGACAGGTGGTATTTGGACTGAAGCTTTCTTT
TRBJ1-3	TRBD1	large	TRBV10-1	CASSEGTGGPVESGNTIYF	TGCGCCAGCAGTGAGGGGACAGGGGGCCCGGTGGAGTCTGGAAACACCATATATTTT
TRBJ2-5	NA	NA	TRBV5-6	CASSPGLRYQETQYF	TGTGCCAGCAGCCCGGGACTGCGGTACCAAGAGACCCAGTACTTC
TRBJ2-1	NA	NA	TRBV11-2	CASASSYNEQFF	TGTGCCAGCGCTAGCTCCTACAATGAGCAGTTCTTC
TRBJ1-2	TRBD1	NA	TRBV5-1	CASSLQGEGGYTF	TGCGCCAGCAGCTTGCAGGGGGAAGGCGGCTACACCTTC
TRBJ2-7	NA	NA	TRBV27	CASSLKFKAASSYEQYF	TGTGCCAGCAGTTTAAAATTTAAGGCGGCTAGCTCCTACGAGCAGTACTTC
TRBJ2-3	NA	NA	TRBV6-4	CASSDSNGEADTQYF	TGTGCCAGCAGTGACTCGAACGGGGAGGCAGATACGCAGTATTTT
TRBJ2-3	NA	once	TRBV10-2	CASSESGTSRPDTQYF	TGCGCCAGCAGTGAGTCCGGTACTAGTCGCCCAGATACGCAGTATTTT
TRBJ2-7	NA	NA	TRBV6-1	CASREGSLDEQYF	TGTGCCAGCAGGGAGGGGAGTCTCGACGAGCAGTACTTC
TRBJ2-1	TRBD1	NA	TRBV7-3	CASSLFGQGEHNEQFF	TGTGCCAGCAGCTTATTTGGACAGGGGGAACACAATGAGCAGTTCTTC
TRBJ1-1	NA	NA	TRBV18	CASSPRGVEGEAFF	TGCGCCAGCTCACCAAGGGGAGTGGAGGGGGAAGCTTTCTTT
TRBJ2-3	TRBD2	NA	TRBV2	CASSAGTSVTDTQYF	TGTGCCAGCAGTGCCGGGACTAGCGTAACAGATACGCAGTATTTT
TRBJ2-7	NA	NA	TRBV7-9	CASSQSDYEQYF	TGTGCCAGCAGCCAGTCAGACTACGAGCAGTACTTC
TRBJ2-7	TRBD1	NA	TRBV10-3	CAISESRTGGAEQYF	TGTGCCATCAGTGAGTCGCGGACAGGGGGTGCCGAGCAGTACTTC
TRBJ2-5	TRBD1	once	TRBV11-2	CATQGTGPQETQYF	TGTGCCACACAGGGGACGGGACCACAAGAGACCCAGTACTTC
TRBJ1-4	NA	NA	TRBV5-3	CARSSDLPNEKLFF	TGTGCCAGAAGCTCTGACTTACCGAATGAAAAACTGTTTTTT
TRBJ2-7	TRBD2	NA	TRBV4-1	CASSLIASGSSEQYF	TGCGCCAGCAGCCTCATAGCTAGCGGGAGCTCCGAGCAGTACTTC
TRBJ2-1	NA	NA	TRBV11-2	CASSLPTPGINEQFF	TGTGCCAGCAGCTTACCGACACCAGGTATTAATGAGCAGTTCTTC
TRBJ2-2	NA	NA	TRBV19	CASSELGGVTGELFF	TGTGCCAGTAGCGAGCTAGGTGGAGTAACCGGGGAGCTGTTTTTT
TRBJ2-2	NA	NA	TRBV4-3	CASSQGRGINTGELFF	TGCGCCAGCAGCCAAGGAAGGGGAATAAACACCGGGGAGCTGTTTTTT
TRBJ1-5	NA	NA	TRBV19	CASSLFRGSEQPQHF	TGTGCCAGTAGTCTTTTTAGGGGGAGTGAGCAGCCCCAGCATTTT
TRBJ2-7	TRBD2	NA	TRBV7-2	CASSLTSGMIHYEQYF	TGTGCCAGCAGCCTGACTAGCGGGATGATACACTACGAGCAGTACTTC
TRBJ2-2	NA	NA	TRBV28	CASSFMEVHTGELFF	TGTGCCAGCAGTTTTATGGAGGTACACACCGGGGAGCTGTTTTTT
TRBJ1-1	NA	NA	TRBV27	CASSFGGSKAFF	TGTGCCAGCAGTTTCGGGGGGAGCAAGGCTTTCTTT
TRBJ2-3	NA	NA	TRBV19	CASISRSTDTQYF	TGCGCCAGTATAAGCCGAAGCACAGATACGCAGTATTTT
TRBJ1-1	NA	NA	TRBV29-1	CSVDFGQRFTEAFF	TGCAGCGTTGACTTTGGACAGAGGTTCACTGAAGCTTTCTTT
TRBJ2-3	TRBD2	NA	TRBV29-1	CSVEVSGSTDTQYF	TGCAGCGTTGAAGTTAGCGGGAGCACAGATACGCAGTATTTT
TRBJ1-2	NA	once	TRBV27	CASSLRVSQTNYGYTF	TGTGCCAGCAGTCTTCGGGTCAGTCAGACTAACTATGGCTACACCTTC